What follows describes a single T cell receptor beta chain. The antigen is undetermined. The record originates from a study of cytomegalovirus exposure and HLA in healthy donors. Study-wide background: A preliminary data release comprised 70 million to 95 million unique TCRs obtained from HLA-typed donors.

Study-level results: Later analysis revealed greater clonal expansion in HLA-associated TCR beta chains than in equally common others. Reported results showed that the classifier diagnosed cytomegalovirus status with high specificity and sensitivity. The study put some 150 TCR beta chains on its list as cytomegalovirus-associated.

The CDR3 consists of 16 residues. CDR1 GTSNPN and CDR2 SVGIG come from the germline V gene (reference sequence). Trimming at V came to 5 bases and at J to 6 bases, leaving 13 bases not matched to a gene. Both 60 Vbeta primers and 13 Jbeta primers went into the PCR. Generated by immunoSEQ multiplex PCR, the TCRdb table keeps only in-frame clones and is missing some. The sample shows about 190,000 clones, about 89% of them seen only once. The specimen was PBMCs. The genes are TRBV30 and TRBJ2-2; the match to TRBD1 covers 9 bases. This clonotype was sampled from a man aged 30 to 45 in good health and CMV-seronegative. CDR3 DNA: TGTGCCTGGGGGAAAACCGGGACAGGGTTGGCCGGGGAGCTGTTTTTT. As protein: CAWGKTGTGLAGELFF.